This passage covers 8 T cell receptor beta chains from one sample sequenced in a study of CXCR3-negative and CXCR3-positive naive CD8 T cells. UMI-labeled 5' RACE yielded the TRB cDNA libraries. Using the 5' RACE reads, TCRdb records one entry per CDR3 protein without DNA. The listing contains about 120,000 distinct CDR3 sequences. Material: naive CXCR3- CD8+ T cells from blood. Subset here: CD45RO-CCR7+CD27+CD95- naive CD8+ T cells lacking CXCR3 (TNR3-). Every receptor here comes from a human donor in good health. Some clones in this sample may be carry-over from other donors' samples.

This chain joins TRBV9 and TRBJ2-7; TCRdb lists TRBD1, though no DNA is available to test this call. The germline V gene encodes CDR1 SGDLS and CDR2 YYNGEE. This CDR3 comprises 14 residues. CDR3: CASSAGTGGYEQYF.

The rearrangement joins TRBV7-9 to TRBJ2-7; the D gene TCRdb calls, TRBD1, cannot be checked with no DNA. CDR1 is SEHNR and CDR2 is FQNEAQ in the germline V gene (reference sequence). The CDR3 is made up of 15 amino acids. CDR3 residues: CASSFHQGMTYEQYF.

The rearrangement joins TRBV28 to TRBJ2-3. The CDR3 is made up of 17 amino acids. Germline V gene data show CDR1 as MDHEN and CDR2 as SYDVKM. CDR3 sequence reads: CASSLGWAGGVADTQYF.

The chain is built from TRBV7-9 and TRBJ2-1; the D call of TRBD2 rests on TCRdb alone, since no DNA is present to check it. The CDR3 consists of 16 residues. Germline V lookup: CDR1 SEHNR, CDR2 FQNEAQ (reference sequence). CDR3 sequence: CASILSSGPSYNEQFF.

V and J are TRBV7-9 and TRBJ1-1; the D call of TRBD1 rests on TCRdb alone, since no DNA is present to check it. The CDR3 extends over 15 amino acids. Per germline, CDR1 SEHNR and CDR2 FQNEAQ (reference sequence). The CDR3 is CASSVAGQPNTEAFF.

The rearrangement joins TRBV11-2 to TRBJ2-3; TCRdb's D gene call, TRBD1, goes unchecked for lack of DNA. Germline CDR1 reads SGHAT; CDR2 reads FQNNGV. CDR3 size: 15 residues. This CDR3 is CASSLRGQGTDTQYF.

This chain uses TRBV4-1 with TRBJ2-6; TCRdb's assignment of TRBD2 cannot be checked, as there is no DNA. Germline V gene data show CDR1 as MGHRA and CDR2 as YSYEKL. The CDR3 covers 17 residues. The CDR3 spells CASSQGELKAGANVLTF.

The chain carries TRBV20-1 and TRBJ2-7; no DNA is available, so the TRBD1 call from TCRdb remains unchecked. The CDR3 consists of 16 residues. The germline CDR1 and CDR2 sequences are DFQATT and SNEGSKA (reference sequence). CDR3 protein: CSARGAVQALTYEQYF.